A single sample is the source of the 26 T cell receptor beta chains below, sequenced in a study of T-cell memory formation after mild COVID-19. One entry per CDR3 protein, called by TCRdb with MiXCR from the 5' RACE reads. Of 300,000 to 400,000 distinct CDR3 sequences in the sample, 15% are singletons; the top ten hold approximately 20%. The sequenced sample consisted of PBMCs or a T cell subset sorted from them (not recorded which). The receptor set was obtained from a man aged 18 to 30 who had mild COVID-19 (a few samples of this study predate the infection). Cell type and time point are not known.

This clonotype was seen a few times. This chain's CDR3 is CASGTGYNEQFF. The CDR3 DNA sequence: TGTGCCAGCGGGACTGGGTACAATGAGCAGTTCTTC. The chain couples TRBV2 to TRBJ2-1, with D perhaps matching TRBD2 (6 bases). The CDR3 contains 12 residues. Germline CDR1 SNHLY, CDR2 FYNNEI. The V gene lost 8 bases and the J gene lost 4 bases, with 9 bases spanning the gap. Variable domain in full (rest from reference TRBV2 and TRBJ2-1): EPEVTQTPSHQVTQMGQEVILRCVPISNHLYFYWYRQILGQKVEFLVSFYNNEISEKSEIFDDQFSVERPDGSNFTLKIRSTKLEDSAMYFCASGTGYNEQFFGPGTRLTVL.

This clonotype was counted between two and nine times. The V gene is TRBV5-5, the J gene TRBJ2-2; 8 bases are a match to TRBD1. V dropped 7 bases and J dropped 1; count of bases not matched to a gene: 3. Germline CDR1 reads SGHKS; CDR2 reads YYEKEE (reference sequence). The CDR3 consists of 14 residues. In DNA form, the CDR3 reads TGTGCCAGCGAGGGGACAGGGAACACCGGGGAGCTGTTTTTT. The encoded protein is CASEGTGNTGELFF.

This clonotype has at least ten counts. This chain uses TRBV5-1 with TRBJ1-1; the D gene is possibly TRBD1 (5 bases). The germline V gene has CDR1 SGHRS and CDR2 YFSETQ. The CDR3 has 15 amino acids. Trimming shortened V by 1 base and J by 1 base, and 11 bases separated the two germline ends. Here the CDR3 reads CASSLQGGPNTEAFF. CDR3 nucleotides: TGCGCCAGCAGCTTGCAGGGCGGTCCGAACACTGAAGCTTTCTTT.

This clonotype has only a few counts. The gene calls are TRBV7-9 and TRBJ1-6; maybe TRBD1 (6 bases). Trimming took 4 bases from V and 2 from J, leaving 9 bases between them. This CDR3 region has 15 residues. Germline V gene data show CDR1 as SEHNR and CDR2 as FQNEAQ (reference sequence). The DNA of the CDR3 is TGTGCCAGCAGCTCCGGGACAACCTATAATTCACCCCTCCACTTT. It specifies CASSSGTTYNSPLHF.

The CDR3 DNA follows: TGTGCCAGCCCAGAGAGCGCCCAAAGCTCCTACGAGCAGTACGTC. Protein product: CASPESAQSSYEQYV. The chain links TRBV18 to TRBJ2-7; unclear D gene. The germline CDR1 and CDR2 sequences are KGHSH and LQKENI. The CDR3 length is 15 residues. The V gene lost 8 bases and the J gene lost 0 bases, with 17 bases spanning the gap.

This rearrangement joins TRBV12-3 or TRBV12-4 to TRBJ1-2; tentative D call: TRBD1 (5 bases). The CDR3 sequence is 14 residues long. V lost 1 base, J lost 6 bases, and 12 bases lay in between. The CDR3 here is CASSLGNRRDGYTF. As DNA, the CDR3 is TGTGCCAGCAGTTTAGGGAACAGGAGGGATGGCTACACCTTC.

The sample holds many counts of this clonotype. J is TRBJ2-1 and V is TRBV7-9, with TRBD2 identical over 7 bases. J was trimmed by 15 bases and V by 5 bases; bases with no gene match: 13. CDR1 and CDR2 from the germline V gene are SEHNR and FQNEAQ (reference sequence). This CDR3 is built from 13 residues. The CDR3, as DNA: TGTGCCAGCAGCCCCGGTGGACTAGTAGTTCTGTTCTTC. Translating it yields CASSPGGLVVLFF. The full variable domain, with the rest looked up from reference TRBV7-9 and TRBJ2-1, is DTGVSQNPRHKITKRGQNVTFRCDPISEHNRLYWYRQTLGQGPEFLTYFQNEAQLEKSRLLSDRFSAERPKGSFSTLEIQRTEQGDSAMYLCASSPGGLVVLFFGPGTRLTVL.

A few counts support this clonotype. The rearrangement uses TRBV6-7 and TRBJ2-3; 16 nucleotides line up with TRBD2. TRBV6-7 carries the ORF label, with uncertain function. The CDR3 covers 20 residues. Trimming took 0 bases from V and 3 from J; bases not matched to a gene: 9. CDR3: CASSYSGLAGGHMETDTQYF. The CDR3 DNA follows: TGTGCCAGCAGTTACTCGGGACTAGCGGGGGGGCATATGGAAACAGATACGCAGTATTTT.

The chain employs TRBV5-1 and TRBJ2-1; maybe TRBD1 (5 bases). V shed 4 bases and J shed 6 bases, with 14 bases lying between them. Germline CDR1 reads SGHRS; CDR2 reads YFSETQ. The CDR3 is 14 amino acids. CDR3 coding DNA: TGCGCCAGCAGCCAGACAGTTGGGATCAATGAGCAGTTCTTC. Amino acid sequence: CASSQTVGINEQFF.

The CDR3 reads CSVAGTGSYNEQFF. CDR3 in DNA: TGCAGCGTCGCCGGGACAGGCTCCTACAATGAGCAGTTCTTC. The chain links TRBV29-1 to TRBJ2-1, with 8 bases fitting TRBD1. CDR1 is SQVTM, CDR2 ANQGSEA, per germline. Trimming at V came to 6 bases and at J to 0 bases, leaving 4 bases not matched to a gene. The CDR3 runs to 14 residues.

V usage is TRBV10-3 and J usage is TRBJ2-1, with TRBD2 matching over 7 bases. In germline, CDR1 is ENHRY, CDR2 SYGVKD. After removal of 6 bases from V and 8 bases from J, the junction contained 7 bases not matched to a gene. CDR3 length: 13 residues. The CDR3 loop is CAIRSTSIDEQFF. The CDR3 coding sequence is TGTGCCATCAGATCGACTAGCATCGATGAGCAGTTCTTC.

This clonotype has just a few counts. The CDR3 DNA reads TGTGCCAGCAGCTTAGGGGGGCGGGGAACCTTTTCTGAAGCTTTCTTT. Protein sequence: CASSLGGRGTFSEAFF. The chain links TRBV7-2 to TRBJ1-1; tentatively, D is TRBD1 (6 bases). The CDR3 totals 16 residues. CDR1 SGHTA and CDR2 FQGNSA come from the germline V gene. Trimming shortened V by 1 base and J by 6 bases, and 18 bases separated the two germline ends.

This clonotype was counted between two and nine times. The chain carries TRBV15 and TRBJ2-7, with D unclear. The CDR3 is made up of 15 amino acids. Trimming left V 4 bases short and J 0 bases short, with 13 bases between. Germline CDR1 LNHNV, CDR2 YYDKDF (reference sequence). The CDR3 is CATSTNPGVSYEQYV. In DNA form, the CDR3 reads TGTGCCACCAGCACTAACCCAGGCGTCTCCTACGAGCAGTACGTC.

The chain employs TRBV12-5 and TRBJ1-6; no reliable D call. The V and J ends lost 5 bases and 7 bases respectively, with 9 bases between them. The CDR3 is made up of 13 amino acids. Germline V gene lookup returns CDR1 LGHNT and CDR2 FRNRAP. DNA for the CDR3: TGTGCTAGTGGTACCGGGTCCAATTCACCCCTCCACTTT. It codes for CASGTGSNSPLHF.

This clonotype came up many times. The chain has TRBV5-1 and TRBJ2-1, with a weak D call TRBD2 (6 bases). CDR1 and CDR2 from the germline V gene are SGHRS and YFSETQ. The CDR3 runs 15 residues. Trimming took 5 bases from V and 8 from J, leaving 20 bases between them. As DNA, the CDR3 is TGCGCCAGCAGTCGAACCCACCTGGGAGGCGATGAGCAGTTCTTC. This gives the protein CASSRTHLGGDEQFF. The full variable domain, with the rest looked up from reference TRBV5-1 and TRBJ2-1, is KAGVTQTPRYLIKTRGQQVTLSCSPISGHRSVSWYQQTPGQGLQFLFEYFSETQRNKGNFPGRFSGRQFSNSRSEMNVSTLELGDSALYLCASSRTHLGGDEQFFGPGTRLTVL.

This clonotype came up many times. The chain carries TRBV6-5 and TRBJ1-6; possible D gene TRBD1, 5 bases. This CDR3 contains 17 residues. The germline V gene encodes CDR1 MNHEY and CDR2 SVGAGI. The V gene lost 4 bases and the J gene lost 6 bases, with 19 bases spanning the gap. CDR3 region: CASSSGLNRFLNSPLHF. CDR3 DNA sequence: TGTGCCAGCAGTTCAGGATTAAACAGGTTCCTTAATTCACCCCTCCACTTT.

The V and J genes are TRBV6-2 or TRBV6-3 and TRBJ1-1, with D unclear. The CDR3 is 13 amino acids. V was clipped by 4 bases and J by 6 bases, with 12 bases between them. Looked up from germline, CDR1 is MNHEY and CDR2 is SVGEGT. The CDR3 sequence: CASSSQRGAEAFF. The CDR3 region has the DNA TGTGCCAGCAGTTCTCAACGGGGAGCTGAAGCTTTCTTT.

The chain has TRBV29-1 and TRBJ2-3, with TRBD2 as a possible D gene (5 bases). Germline V CDR1 and CDR2: SQVTM, ANQGSEA. The CDR3 spans 15 residues. With 4 bases removed from V and 2 bases from J, the gap between germline ends came to 16 bases. The CDR3 is CSVADYSIHTDTQYF. CDR3 DNA sequence: TGCAGCGTTGCTGACTACTCGATACACACAGATACGCAGTATTTT.

Only a few counts were recorded for this clonotype. The rearrangement uses TRBV15 and TRBJ1-1; D unclear. Germline CDR1 LNHNV, CDR2 YYDKDF (reference sequence). The CDR3 has 13 amino acids. The ends were cut back, 1 base at V and 0 bases at J, with 3 bases in the middle. CDR3 nucleotides: TGTGCCACCAGCAGAGCACTGAACACTGAAGCTTTCTTT. It translates to CATSRALNTEAFF.

The chain carries TRBV5-3 and TRBJ1-4, with unresolved D. TRBV5-3 is recorded as an ORF, its role being uncertain. The germline V and J ends were trimmed by 4 bases and 11 bases, with 18 bases remaining between them. This CDR3 region has 14 residues. DNA of the CDR3: TGTGCCAGAAGCCCGGACGGAATAATGAGGAAACTGTTTTTT. Translation: CARSPDGIMRKLFF.

This clonotype was counted a few times. This chain links TRBV4-1 with TRBJ2-7; 8 positions agree with TRBD1. Germline V gene lookup returns CDR1 MGHRA and CDR2 YSYEKL. The J segment lost 7 bases and the V segment lost 1 base, leaving 9 bases of the junction unmatched. This CDR3 region has 15 residues. CDR3 nucleotides: TGCGCCAGCAGCCAAGGGACAGGGAATTTAGAAGAGCAGTACGTC. The encoded protein is CASSQGTGNLEEQYV.

Ten or more counts support this clonotype. This rearrangement joins TRBV20-1 to TRBJ2-7, with TRBD2 as a possible D gene (5 bases). The CDR3 is made up of 14 amino acids. V dropped 3 bases and J dropped 2 bases, with 14 bases sitting between them. Per the germline V gene, CDR1 is DFQATT and CDR2 is SNEGSKA (reference sequence). CDR3 amino acids: CSASLPGSTYEQYF. The CDR3 DNA sequence: TGCAGTGCTAGTCTCCCGGGGTCTACCTACGAGCAGTACTTC.

The J gene is TRBJ1-6, the V gene TRBV7-9; D remains unclear. The V end was cut by 4 bases, the J end by 9 bases, with 7 bases between. Germline CDR1 and CDR2: SEHNR and FQNEAQ (reference sequence). CDR3 size: 12 residues. The CDR3 DNA reads as TGTGCCAGCAGCTCCGGCATTTCACCCCTCCACTTT. Residues: CASSSGISPLHF.

This clonotype has only a few counts. The chain combines TRBV3-1 with TRBJ2-3; D is unresolved. V was trimmed by 2 bases and J by 6 bases, leaving 9 bases between them. The CDR3 spans 13 residues. CDR1 and CDR2 from the germline V gene are LGHDT and YNNKEL (reference sequence). The CDR3 DNA follows: TGTGCCAGCAGCCAACGAGTAGCTGATACGCAGTATTTT. Residues: CASSQRVADTQYF.

This chain links TRBV27 with TRBJ1-2; D perhaps matches TRBD1 (5 bases). CDR1 MNHEY and CDR2 SMNVEV come from the germline V gene (reference sequence). V lost 3 bases and J lost 8, with 13 bases in between. The CDR3 has 13 residues. CDR3 sequence reads: CASSFGRDLGYTF. The CDR3 DNA reads as TGTGCCAGCAGTTTCGGCAGGGATCTAGGCTACACCTTC.

This chain uses TRBV29-1 with TRBJ2-5; D is perhaps TRBD2 (6 bases). Between the trimmed V and J ends, which lost 3 bases and 5 bases, there was a span of 13 bases. The CDR3 spans 13 residues. Germline CDR1 and CDR2: SQVTM and ANQGSEA. The CDR3 DNA follows: TGCAGCGTTGAGGCAGGAGGGATGGAGACCCAGTACTTC. Its translation: CSVEAGGMETQYF. Full variable domain (missing parts from reference TRBV29-1 and TRBJ2-5): SAVISQKPSRDICQRGTSLTIQCQVDSQVTMMFWYRQQPGQSLTLIATANQGSEATYESGFVIDKFPISRPNLTFSTLTVSNMSPEDSSIYLCSVEAGGMETQYFGPGTRLLVL.